This T cell receptor (beta chain) originates from a study of T cells in Graves' hyperthyroidism and ophthalmopathy. Study-level points and caveats: Most expanded thyroid clonotypes above 0.001 recurred in blood.

RNA transcripts gave rise to amplified TCR beta CDR3 regions. HTBI primers were the set used in a first-round RT-PCR of the TCR CDR3. Each CDR3 protein gets one entry after TCRdb re-called the multiplex PCR reads with MiXCR. The sample includes 500,000 to 800,000 distinct CDR3 sequences, roughly 46% of them seen just once. Thyroid ultrasound, orbital computed tomography, clinical symptoms, and serum thyroxine and TRAb underpinned diagnoses. This clonotype was detected many times. Its antigen is still unknown. This TCR derives from an adult man with Graves' disease, either hyperthyroidism or ophthalmopathy (not recorded which). The sequenced sample consisted of peripheral blood or thyroid tissue (not recorded which).

CDR3 bases: TGTGCCAGCAGCGGATCACAGGGAGTCTATGGCTACACCTTC. Its translation is CASSGSQGVYGYTF. The chain recombines TRBV13 with TRBJ1-2; D might be TRBD1 (6 bases). Looked up from germline, CDR1 is PRHDT and CDR2 is FYEKMQ (reference sequence). Trimming cost V 5 bases and J 4 bases, with 14 bases left between them. This CDR3 comprises 14 residues.